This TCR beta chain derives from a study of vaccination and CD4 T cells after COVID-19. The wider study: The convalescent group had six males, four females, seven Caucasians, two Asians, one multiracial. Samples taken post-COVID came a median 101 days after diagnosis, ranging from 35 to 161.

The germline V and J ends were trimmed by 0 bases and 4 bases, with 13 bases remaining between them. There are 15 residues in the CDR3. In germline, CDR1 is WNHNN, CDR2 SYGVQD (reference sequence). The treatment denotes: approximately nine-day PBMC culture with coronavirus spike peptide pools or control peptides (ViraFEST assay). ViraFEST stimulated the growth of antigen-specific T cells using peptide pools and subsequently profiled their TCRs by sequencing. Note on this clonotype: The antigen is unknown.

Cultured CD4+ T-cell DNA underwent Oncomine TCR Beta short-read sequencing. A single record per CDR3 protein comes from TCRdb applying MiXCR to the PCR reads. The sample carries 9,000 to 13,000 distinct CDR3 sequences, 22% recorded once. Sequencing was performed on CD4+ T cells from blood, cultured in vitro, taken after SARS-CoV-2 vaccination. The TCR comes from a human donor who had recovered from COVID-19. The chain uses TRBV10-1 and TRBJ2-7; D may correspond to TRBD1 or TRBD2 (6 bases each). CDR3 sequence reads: CASSESGGRMYEQYF. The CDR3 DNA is TGCGCCAGCAGTGAGTCTGGGGGGCGCATGTACGAGCAGTACTTC.